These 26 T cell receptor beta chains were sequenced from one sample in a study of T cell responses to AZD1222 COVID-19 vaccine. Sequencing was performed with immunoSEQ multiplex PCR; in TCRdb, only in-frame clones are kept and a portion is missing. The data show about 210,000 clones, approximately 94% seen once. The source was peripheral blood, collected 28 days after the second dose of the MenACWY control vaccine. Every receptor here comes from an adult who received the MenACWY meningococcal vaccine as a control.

CDR3: CASSATSGSNNEQFF. The CDR3 coding sequence is TGTGCCAGCAGCGCAACTAGCGGGAGCAACAATGAGCAGTTCTTC. V and J are TRBV9 and TRBJ2-1; TRBD2 agrees at 11 bases. J was trimmed by 5 bases and V by 3 bases; bases with no gene match: 4. The CDR3 loop spans 15 amino acids. CDR1 and CDR2 from the germline V gene are SGDLS and YYNGEE.

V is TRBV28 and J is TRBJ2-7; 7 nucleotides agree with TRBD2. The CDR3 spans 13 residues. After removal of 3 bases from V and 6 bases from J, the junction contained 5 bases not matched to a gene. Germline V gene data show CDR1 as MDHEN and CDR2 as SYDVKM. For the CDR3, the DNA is TGTGCCAGCAGTTTTGGGGGGGGAGCCGAGCAGTACTTC. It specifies CASSFGGGAEQYF.

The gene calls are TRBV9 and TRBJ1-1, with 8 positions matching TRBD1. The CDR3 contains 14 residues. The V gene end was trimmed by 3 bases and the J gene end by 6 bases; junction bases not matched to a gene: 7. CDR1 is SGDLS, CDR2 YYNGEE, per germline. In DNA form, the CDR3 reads TGTGCCAGCAGCGGCTCAGGGGGCGCATCTGAAGCTTTCTTT. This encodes CASSGSGGASEAFF.

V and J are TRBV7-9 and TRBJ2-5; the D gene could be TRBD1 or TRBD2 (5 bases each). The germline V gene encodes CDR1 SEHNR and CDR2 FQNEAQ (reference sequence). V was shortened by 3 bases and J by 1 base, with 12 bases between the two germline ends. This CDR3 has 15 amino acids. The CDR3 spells CASSFFSGAQETQYF. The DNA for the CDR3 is TGTGCCAGCAGCTTTTTTTCCGGGGCCCAAGAGACCCAGTACTTC.

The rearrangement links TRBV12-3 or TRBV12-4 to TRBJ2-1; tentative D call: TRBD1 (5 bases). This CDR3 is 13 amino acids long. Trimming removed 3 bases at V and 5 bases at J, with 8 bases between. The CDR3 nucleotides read TGTGCCAGCAGTTTTGACAGCAACAATGAGCAGTTCTTC. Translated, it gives CASSFDSNNEQFF.

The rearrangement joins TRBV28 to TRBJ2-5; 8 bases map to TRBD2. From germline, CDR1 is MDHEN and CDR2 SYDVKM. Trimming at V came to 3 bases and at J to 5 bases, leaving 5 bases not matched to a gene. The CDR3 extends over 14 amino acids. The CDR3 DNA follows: TGTGCCAGCAGTTTCAGCGGGAGACGGGAGACCCAGTACTTC. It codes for CASSFSGRRETQYF.

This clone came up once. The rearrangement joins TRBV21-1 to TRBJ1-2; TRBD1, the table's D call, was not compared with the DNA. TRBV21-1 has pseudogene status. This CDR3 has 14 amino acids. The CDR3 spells CASSTQTGPYGYTF. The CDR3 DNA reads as TGTGCCAGCAGCACCCAGACAGGACCGTATGGCTACACCTTC.

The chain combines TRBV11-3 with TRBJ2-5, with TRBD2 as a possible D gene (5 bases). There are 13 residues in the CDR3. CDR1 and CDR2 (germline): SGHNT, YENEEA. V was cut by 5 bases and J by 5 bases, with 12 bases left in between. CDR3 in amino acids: CASSPSGVETQYF. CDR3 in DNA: TGTGCCAGCAGCCCTTCCGGGGTGGAGACCCAGTACTTC.

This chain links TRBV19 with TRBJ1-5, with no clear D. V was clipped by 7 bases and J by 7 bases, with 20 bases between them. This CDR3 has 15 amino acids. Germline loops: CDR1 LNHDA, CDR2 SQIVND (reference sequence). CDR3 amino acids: CASTIPMVSGQPQHF. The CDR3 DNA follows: TGTGCCAGTACCATTCCCATGGTTAGCGGGCAGCCCCAGCATTTT.

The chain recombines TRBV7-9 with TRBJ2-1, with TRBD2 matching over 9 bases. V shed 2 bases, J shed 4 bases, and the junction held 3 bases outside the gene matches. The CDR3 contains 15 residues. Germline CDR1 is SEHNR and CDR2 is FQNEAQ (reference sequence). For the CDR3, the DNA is TGTGCCAGCAGCTTAAGAGCGGGAGGATACAATGAGCAGTTCTTC. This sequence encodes CASSLRAGGYNEQFF.

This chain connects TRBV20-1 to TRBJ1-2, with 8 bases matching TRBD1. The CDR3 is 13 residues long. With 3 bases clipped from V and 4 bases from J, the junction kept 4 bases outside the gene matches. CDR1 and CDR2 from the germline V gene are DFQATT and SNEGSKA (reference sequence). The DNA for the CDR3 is TGCAGTGCTAGTCGACAGGGGCCCTATGGCTACACCTTC. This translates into CSASRQGPYGYTF.

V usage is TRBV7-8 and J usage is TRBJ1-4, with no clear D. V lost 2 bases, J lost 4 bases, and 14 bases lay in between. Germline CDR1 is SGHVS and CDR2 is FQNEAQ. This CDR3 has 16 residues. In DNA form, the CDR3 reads TGTGCCAGCAGCTTATTAGGGCGGGGTCTTAATGAAAAACTGTTTTTT. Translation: CASSLLGRGLNEKLFF.

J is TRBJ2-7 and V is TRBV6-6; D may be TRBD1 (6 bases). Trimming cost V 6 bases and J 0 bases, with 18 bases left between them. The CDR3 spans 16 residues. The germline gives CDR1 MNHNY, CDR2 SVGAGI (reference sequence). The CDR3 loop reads CASSSGTQRISYEQYF. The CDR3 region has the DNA TGTGCCAGCAGCTCTGGGACACAGAGGATCTCCTACGAGCAGTACTTC.

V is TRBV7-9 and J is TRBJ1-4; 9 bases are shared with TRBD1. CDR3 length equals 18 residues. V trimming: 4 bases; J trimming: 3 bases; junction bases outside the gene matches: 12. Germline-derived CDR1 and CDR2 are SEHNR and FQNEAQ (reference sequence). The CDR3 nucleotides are TGTGCCAGCAGCTCCCCGGACAGGGGCCAGCAGGCTAATGAAAAACTGTTTTTT. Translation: CASSSPDRGQQANEKLFF. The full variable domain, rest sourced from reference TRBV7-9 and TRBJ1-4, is DTGVSQNPRHKITKRGQNVTFRCDPISEHNRLYWYRQTLGQGPEFLTYFQNEAQLEKSRLLSDRFSAERPKGSFSTLEIQRTEQGDSAMYLCASSSPDRGQQANEKLFFGSGTQLSVL.

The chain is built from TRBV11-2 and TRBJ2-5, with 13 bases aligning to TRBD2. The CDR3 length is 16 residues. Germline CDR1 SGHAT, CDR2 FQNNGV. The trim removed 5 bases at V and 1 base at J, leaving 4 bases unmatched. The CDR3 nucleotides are TGTGCCAGCAGCCAAAGGACTAGCGGGGGCCAAGAGACCCAGTACTTC. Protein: CASSQRTSGGQETQYF.

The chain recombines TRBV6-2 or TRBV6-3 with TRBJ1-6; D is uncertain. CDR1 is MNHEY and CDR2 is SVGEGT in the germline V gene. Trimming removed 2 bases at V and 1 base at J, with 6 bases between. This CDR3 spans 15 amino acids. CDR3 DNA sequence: TGTGCCAGCAGTTACGGGCTATCCTATAATTCACCCCTCCACTTT. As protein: CASSYGLSYNSPLHF.

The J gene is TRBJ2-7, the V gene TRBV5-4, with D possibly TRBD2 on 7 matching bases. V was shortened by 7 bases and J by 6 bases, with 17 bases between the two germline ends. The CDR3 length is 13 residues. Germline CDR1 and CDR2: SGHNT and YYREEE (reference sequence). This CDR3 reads CASRYKGGGEQYF. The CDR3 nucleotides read TGTGCCAGCCGTTATAAGGGAGGGGGCGAGCAGTACTTC.

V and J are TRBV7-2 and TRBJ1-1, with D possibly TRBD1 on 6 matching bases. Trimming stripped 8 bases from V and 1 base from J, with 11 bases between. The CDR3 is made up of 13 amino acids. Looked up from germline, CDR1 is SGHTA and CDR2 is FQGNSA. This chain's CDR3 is CASHRQENTEAFF. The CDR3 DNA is TGTGCCAGCCACAGACAGGAGAACACTGAAGCTTTCTTT.

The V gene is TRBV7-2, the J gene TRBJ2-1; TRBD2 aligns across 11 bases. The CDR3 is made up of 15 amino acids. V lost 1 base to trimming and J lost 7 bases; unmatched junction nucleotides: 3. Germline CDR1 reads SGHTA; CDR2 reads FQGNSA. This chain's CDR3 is CASSLVPSGRNEQFF. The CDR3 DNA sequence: TGTGCCAGCAGCTTAGTTCCTAGCGGGAGGAATGAGCAGTTCTTC.

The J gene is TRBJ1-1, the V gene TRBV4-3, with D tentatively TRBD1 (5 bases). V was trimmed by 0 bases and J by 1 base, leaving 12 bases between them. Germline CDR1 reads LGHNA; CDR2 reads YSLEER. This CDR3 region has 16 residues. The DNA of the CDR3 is TGCGCCAGCAGCCAAGATTACCCGGGGGGGAACACTGAAGCTTTCTTT. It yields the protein CASSQDYPGGNTEAFF.

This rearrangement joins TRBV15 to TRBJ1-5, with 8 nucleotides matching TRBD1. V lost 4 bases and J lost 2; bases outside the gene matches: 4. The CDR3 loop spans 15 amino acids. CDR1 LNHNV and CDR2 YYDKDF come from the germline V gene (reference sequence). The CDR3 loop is CATSTYRGGNQPQHF. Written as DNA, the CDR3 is TGTGCCACCAGCACCTACAGGGGGGGCAATCAGCCCCAGCATTTT.

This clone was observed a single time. The CDR3 coding sequence is TGTGCCAGCAGTTTATCTACTCCCGAGCAGTACTTC. Its protein product is CASSLSTPEQYF. The chain combines TRBV28 with TRBJ2-7; no clear D. The length of the CDR3 is 12 residues. Germline CDR1 reads MDHEN; CDR2 reads SYDVKM. The V end was cut by 1 base, the J end by 6 bases, with 7 bases between.

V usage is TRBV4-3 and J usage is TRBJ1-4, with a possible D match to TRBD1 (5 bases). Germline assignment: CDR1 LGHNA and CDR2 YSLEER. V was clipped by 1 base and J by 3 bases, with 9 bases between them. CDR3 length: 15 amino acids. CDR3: CASSQGAGSNEKLFF. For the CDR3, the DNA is TGCGCCAGCAGCCAAGGGGCAGGGTCTAATGAAAAACTGTTTTTT.

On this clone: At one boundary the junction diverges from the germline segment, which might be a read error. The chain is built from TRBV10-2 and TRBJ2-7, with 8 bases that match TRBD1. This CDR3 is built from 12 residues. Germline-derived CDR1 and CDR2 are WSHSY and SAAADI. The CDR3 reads CASCDRGYEQYF. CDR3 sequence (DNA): TGCGCCAGCTGTGACAGGGGCTACGAGCAGTACTTC.

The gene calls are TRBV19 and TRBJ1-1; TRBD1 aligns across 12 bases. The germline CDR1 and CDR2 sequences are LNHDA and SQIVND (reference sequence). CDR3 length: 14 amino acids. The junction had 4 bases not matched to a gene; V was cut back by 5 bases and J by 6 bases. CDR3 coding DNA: TGTGCCAGTAGTCCGGGACAGGGGGCTTCTGAAGCTTTCTTT. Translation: CASSPGQGASEAFF.

CDR3 DNA sequence: TGCGCCAGCAGCAGGACTAGCGGAAGCACAGATACGCAGTATTTT. It yields the protein CASSRTSGSTDTQYF. The V gene is TRBV5-1, the J gene TRBJ2-3; TRBD2 agrees at 10 bases. CDR3 length equals 15 residues. The V segment lost 4 bases and the J segment 0 bases; nucleotides outside the gene matches: 2. CDR1 and CDR2 from the germline V gene are SGHRS and YFSETQ.